This T cell receptor beta chain was recovered during a study of blood T cell repertoires in COVID-19. Across the whole study: Acute and convalescent COVID-19 samples came from the United States, Italy and Spain. Sample material is recorded as cDNA or gDNA derived from T cells, B-cell-depleted T cells, or PBMCs.

CDR1 and CDR2 from the germline V gene are SGHRS and YFSETQ. This CDR3 has 12 residues. V lost 2 bases to trimming and J lost 0 bases, with 2 bases between them. As originally analysed: Scientists estimated how many nucleated cells there were by amplifying reference gene primers. Sequencing was performed with immunoSEQ multiplex PCR; in TCRdb, only in-frame clones are kept and a portion is missing. The D gene and trimming were derived from the DNA, and the V and J assignments and clone size from that table. The data contain about 80,000 clones, 90% to 95% of them singletons. This clone appeared a single time.

The TCR sequence derives from a woman in her forties or fifties in a cohort sampled during active COVID-19. The V and J genes are TRBV5-1 and TRBJ2-5; D not certain. The sequenced sample was peripheral blood. CDR3 DNA: TGCGCCAGCAGCTTCGACCAAGAGACCCAGTACTTC. Translated, it gives CASSFDQETQYF.